This T cell receptor beta chain emerged from a study of human T cells and chemical hapten exposure (dated by TCRdb to the early 2020s). A note on the overall study: For sensitization, 2% DPC in acetone was applied to a roughly 2 cm by roughly 2 cm area of upper inner arm skin. The study tracked peripheral blood TCR repertoire changes in vivo during primary and secondary sensitization to the hapten diphenylcyclopropenone (DPC) in alopecia patients. Alopecia areata with under or over 50% scalp involvement, alopecia totalis and alopecia universalis were represented in the patient cohort, which was mostly female. Blood for TCR sequencing was provided by twenty-nine alopecia patients at one to four time points (pre-sensitization, 2, 6 and 24 weeks). Blood was sampled from patients pre-sensitization (week 0) and at 2, 6 and about 24 weeks after DPC sensitization. Weekly therapeutic DPC doses were additionally applied to the scalp of patients throughout the roughly 25-week study period. Patch testing was done on the upper back using Finn chambers containing 0.01% DPC, and results were scored after 6 days according to International Contact Dermatitis Research Group standards. Libraries were pooled for sequencing, and per-sample TCR yields varied mainly because of small differences in library volumes within the pool. Study-wide findings and limitations: All patients had alopecia, a presumed autoimmune disease, so their immune response might differ from that of healthy individuals. After repeated subsampling, changes were observed in the strength of the expansion versus patch-test correlation and in the threshold at which the correlation became significant. Patch test score was positively correlated with the number of PT1 expanded TCRs, with significance at thresholds 8, 16 and 32 but not at 4. DPC sensitization did not change the number of TCRs with a frequency above 1 in 1000, and there was no evidence of changes in global repertoire structure. Significantly more large CDR3 similarity clusters were formed by expanded TCRs than by pre-sensitization or healthy control sets, consistent with antigen-driven responses.

As concerns this clonotype: No cognate antigen has been identified for it. No per-base quality is available; no much larger clone lies one base away.

What the time point label conveys for this sample: pre-sensitization, week 0. This sample's treatment or condition label indicates: therapeutic diphenylcyclopropenone sensitization with weekly scalp DPC. At every patch-test visit, the blood draw took place before the patch test was put on. To be eligible, patients had to be aged 18 to 70, diagnosed with alopecia and judged suitable for DPC therapy, while pregnant patients were excluded. Total RNA was extracted from unfractionated whole blood that had been collected in Tempus Blood RNA tubes. From the cysteine through the phenylalanine, the CDR3 covers 16 amino acids. Just CDR3 DNA is preserved here, 48 bases in frame from base 1. A distance of 12 bases separates the germline ends of V and J, which lose 2 bases and 1 base respectively. Reading the germline V gene gives CDR1 SNHLY and CDR2 FYNNEI. The method behind the library was RACE. This sample was sequenced with a NextSeq 500. Library preparation attached unique molecular identifiers to individual cDNA molecules for quantitative, reproducible TCR counting. From each blood RNA sample, both TCR alpha and TCR beta chains were sequenced. Per the original workflow: A median of about 87,000 TCRs per sample was observed, with a range of 23,224 to 690,600. V, J and CDR3 annotation of the TCR reads was performed with the Decombinator software suite. To make PS versus PT1 abundance plots, every sample was subsampled to the same number of TCRs (28,000). TCRs were defined as expanded if absent before sensitization and observed at least eight times at the 2-week time point. TCRdb reran the public reads through fastp at Q25 and MiXCR, keeping productive beta chains. For every CDR3 protein sequence, its rows merge into one entry that carries the most common genes and DNA. The V and J calls were determined by TCRdb, not by the authors. The sample yields 200,000 to 300,000 distinct CDR3 sequences; approximately 8.6% were counted once. Approximately 2.2% of the sample is in the top ten clones.

The sequence links TRBV2 to TRBJ2-1; TRBD2 is a weak D gene call, 5 bases matching. This TCR was sampled from a woman aged 35 to 49 with alopecia areata. Some clones in this sample may be carry-over from other donors' samples. The source was whole blood, collected in connection with sensitization to the hapten diphenylcyclopropenone (DPC). The nucleotide sequence is TGTGCCAGCAGTGAAAAGCGGCCCATTTCCTACAATGAGCAGTTCTTC. Translated, this gives CASSEKRPISYNEQFF.